This T cell receptor beta chain was found in a study of Ad26.COV2.S vaccination and SARS-CoV-2 variants. Study results and caveats: Similar non-spike TCR breadth was seen in vaccine and placebo recipients. In TCR breadth and depth analyses, total T cell responses may have been underestimated.

Details on this clone: The antigen remains unidentified.

Only in-frame clones appear in the TCRdb table, and some are missing; sequencing was by immunoSEQ multiplex PCR. The table shows about 97,000 clones, with 80% occurring only once. CDR3 length equals 14 residues. Germline lookup yields CDR1 ENHRY and CDR2 SYGVKD. The V and J ends lost 4 bases and 0 bases respectively, with 10 bases between them. The sequence came from a human donor who had recovered from COVID-19. The sequenced sample was peripheral blood, obtained after recovery from COVID-19. J is TRBJ2-7 and V is TRBV10-3; maybe TRBD2 (6 bases). This CDR3 is CAISVAGSSYEQYF. CDR3 nucleotides: TGTGCCATCAGTGTGGCGGGGAGCTCCTACGAGCAGTACTTC.